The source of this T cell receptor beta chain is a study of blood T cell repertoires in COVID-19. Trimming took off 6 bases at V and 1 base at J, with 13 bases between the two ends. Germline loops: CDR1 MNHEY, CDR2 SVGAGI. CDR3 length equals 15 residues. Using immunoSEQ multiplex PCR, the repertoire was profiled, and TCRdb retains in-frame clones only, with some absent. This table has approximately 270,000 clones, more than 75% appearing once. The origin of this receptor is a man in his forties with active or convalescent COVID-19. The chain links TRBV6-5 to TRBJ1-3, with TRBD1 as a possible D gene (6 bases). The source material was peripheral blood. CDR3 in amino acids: CASRRARGSGNTIYF. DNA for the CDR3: TGTGCCAGCAGGCGGGCTAGGGGGTCTGGAAACACCATATATTTT.